Described below is a single T cell receptor (beta chain) sequence and its context. The CDR3 is made up of 14 amino acids. V was shortened by 6 bases and J by 6 bases, with 19 bases between the two germline ends. CDR1 SQVTM and CDR2 ANQGSEA come from the germline V gene. TCRdb keeps only in-frame clones here, not all; method: immunoSEQ multiplex PCR. The data hold around 120,000 clones, with about nine tenths observed a single time. The sample is drawn from a study of blood T cell repertoires in COVID-19. The sequenced material came from peripheral blood. This chain joins TRBV29-1 and TRBJ2-3, with D maybe TRBD1 (6 bases). This receptor was obtained from a human donor with active COVID-19. The donor label of this sample is uncertain. The CDR3 sequence is CSVRQVTPVDTQYF. The CDR3 DNA is TGCAGCGTCCGACAGGTAACCCCAGTGGATACGCAGTATTTT.